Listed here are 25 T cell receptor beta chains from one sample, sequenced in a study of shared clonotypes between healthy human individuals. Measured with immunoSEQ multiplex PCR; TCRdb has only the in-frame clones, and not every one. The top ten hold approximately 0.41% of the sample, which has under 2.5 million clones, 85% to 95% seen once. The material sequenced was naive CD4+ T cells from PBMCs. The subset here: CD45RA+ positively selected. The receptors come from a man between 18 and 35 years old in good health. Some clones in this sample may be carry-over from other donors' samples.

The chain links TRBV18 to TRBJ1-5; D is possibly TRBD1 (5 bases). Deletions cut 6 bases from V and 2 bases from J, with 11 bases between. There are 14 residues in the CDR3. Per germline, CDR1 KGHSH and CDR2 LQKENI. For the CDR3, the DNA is TGTGCCAGCTCGCAGGTGGGGCGCAATCAGCCCCAGCATTTT. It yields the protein CASSQVGRNQPQHF.

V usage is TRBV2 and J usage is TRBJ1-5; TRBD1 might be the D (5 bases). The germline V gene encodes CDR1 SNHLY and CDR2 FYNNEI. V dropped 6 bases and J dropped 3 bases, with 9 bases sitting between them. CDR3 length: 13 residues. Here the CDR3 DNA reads TGTGCCAGCAGGGCAGGGTCCAATCAGCCCCAGCATTTT. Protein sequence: CASRAGSNQPQHF. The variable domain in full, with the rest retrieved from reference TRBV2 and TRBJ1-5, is EPEVTQTPSHQVTQMGQEVILRCVPISNHLYFYWYRQILGQKVEFLVSFYNNEISEKSEIFDDQFSVERPDGSNFTLKIRSTKLEDSAMYFCASRAGSNQPQHFGDGTRLSIL.

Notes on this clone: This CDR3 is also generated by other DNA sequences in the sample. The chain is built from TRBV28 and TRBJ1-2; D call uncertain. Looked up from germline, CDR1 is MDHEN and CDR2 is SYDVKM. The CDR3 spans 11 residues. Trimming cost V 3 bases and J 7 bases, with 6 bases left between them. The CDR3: CASSFSLGYTF. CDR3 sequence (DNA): TGTGCCAGCAGTTTCTCTCTTGGCTACACCTTC.

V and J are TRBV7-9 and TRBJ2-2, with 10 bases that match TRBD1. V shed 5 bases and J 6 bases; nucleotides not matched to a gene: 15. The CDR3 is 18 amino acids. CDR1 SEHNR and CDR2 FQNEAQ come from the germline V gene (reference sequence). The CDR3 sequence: CASSTGTGVLSVPGELFF. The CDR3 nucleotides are TGTGCCAGCAGCACGGGGACAGGGGTTTTGAGCGTACCCGGGGAGCTGTTTTTT.

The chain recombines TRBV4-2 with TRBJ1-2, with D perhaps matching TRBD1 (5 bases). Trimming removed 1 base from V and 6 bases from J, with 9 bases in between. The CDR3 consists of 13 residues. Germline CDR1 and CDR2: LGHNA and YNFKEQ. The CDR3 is CASSQGQGNGYTF. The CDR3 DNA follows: TGTGCCAGCAGCCAAGGGCAGGGTAATGGCTACACCTTC.

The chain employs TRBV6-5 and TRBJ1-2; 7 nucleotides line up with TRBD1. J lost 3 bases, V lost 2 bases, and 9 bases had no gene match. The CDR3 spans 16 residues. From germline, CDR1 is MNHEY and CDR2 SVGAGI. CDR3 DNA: TGTGCCAGCAGTTACGGTACCGGGACAGATTACTATGGCTACACCTTC. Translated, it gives CASSYGTGTDYYGYTF.

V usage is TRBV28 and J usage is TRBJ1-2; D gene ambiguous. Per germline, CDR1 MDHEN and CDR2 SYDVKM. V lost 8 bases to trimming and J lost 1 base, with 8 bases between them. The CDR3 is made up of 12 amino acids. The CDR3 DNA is TGTGCCAGCTATGGAGATAACTATGGCTACACCTTC. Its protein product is CASYGDNYGYTF.

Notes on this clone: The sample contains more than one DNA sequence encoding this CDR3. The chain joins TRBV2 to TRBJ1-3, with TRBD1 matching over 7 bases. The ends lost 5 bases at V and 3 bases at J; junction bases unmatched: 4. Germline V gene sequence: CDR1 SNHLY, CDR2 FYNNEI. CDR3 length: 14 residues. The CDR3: CASSPDRVGNTIYF. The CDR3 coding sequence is TGTGCCAGCAGTCCAGACAGGGTTGGAAACACCATATATTTT.

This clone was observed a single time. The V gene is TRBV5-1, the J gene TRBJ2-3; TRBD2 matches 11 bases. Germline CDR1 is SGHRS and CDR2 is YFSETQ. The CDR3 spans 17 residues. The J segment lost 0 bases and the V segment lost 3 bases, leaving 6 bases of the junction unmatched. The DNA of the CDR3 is TGCGCCAGCAGCTCTGGGACTAGCGGTTTTAGCACAGATACGCAGTATTTT. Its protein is CASSSGTSGFSTDTQYF.

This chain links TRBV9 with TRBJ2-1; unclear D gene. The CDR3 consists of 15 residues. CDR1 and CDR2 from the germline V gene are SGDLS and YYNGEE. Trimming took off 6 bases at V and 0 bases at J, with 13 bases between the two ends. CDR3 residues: CASTQDASSYNEQFF. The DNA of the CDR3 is TGTGCCAGCACCCAAGACGCGAGCTCCTACAATGAGCAGTTCTTC.

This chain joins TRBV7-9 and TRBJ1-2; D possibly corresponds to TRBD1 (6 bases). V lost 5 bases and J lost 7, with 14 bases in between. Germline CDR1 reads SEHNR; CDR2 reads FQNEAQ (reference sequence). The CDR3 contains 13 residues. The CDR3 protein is CASSVAGAAGYTF. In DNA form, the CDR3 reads TGTGCCAGCAGCGTCGCAGGGGCGGCTGGCTACACCTTC.

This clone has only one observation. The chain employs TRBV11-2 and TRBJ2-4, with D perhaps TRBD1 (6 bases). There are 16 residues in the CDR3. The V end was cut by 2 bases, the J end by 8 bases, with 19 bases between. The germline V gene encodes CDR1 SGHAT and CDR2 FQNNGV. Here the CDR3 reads CASSLWSPRGRYIQYF. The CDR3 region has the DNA TGTGCCAGCAGCTTATGGTCCCCCAGGGGACGTTACATTCAGTACTTC. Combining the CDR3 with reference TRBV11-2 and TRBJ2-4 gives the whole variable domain EAGVAQSPRYKIIEKRQSVAFWCNPISGHATLYWYQQILGQGPKLLIQFQNNGVVDDSQLPKDRFSAERLKGVDSTLKIQPAKLEDSAVYLCASSLWSPRGRYIQYFGAGTRLSVL.

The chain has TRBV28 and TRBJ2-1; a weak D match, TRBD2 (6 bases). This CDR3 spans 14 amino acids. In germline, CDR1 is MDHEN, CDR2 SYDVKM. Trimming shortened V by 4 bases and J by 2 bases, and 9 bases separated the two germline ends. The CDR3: CASSSGLTYNEQFF. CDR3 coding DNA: TGTGCCAGCAGTTCGGGACTTACCTACAATGAGCAGTTCTTC. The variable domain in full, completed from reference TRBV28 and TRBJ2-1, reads DVKVTQSSRYLVKRTGEKVFLECVQDMDHENMFWYRQDPGLGLRLIYFSYDVKMKEKGDIPEGYSVSREKKERFSLILESASTNQTSMYLCASSSGLTYNEQFFGPGTRLTVL.

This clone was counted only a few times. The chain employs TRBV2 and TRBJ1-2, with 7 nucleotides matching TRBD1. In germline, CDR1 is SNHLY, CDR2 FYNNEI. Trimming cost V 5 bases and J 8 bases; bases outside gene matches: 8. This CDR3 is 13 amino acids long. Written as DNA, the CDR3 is TGTGCCAGCAGTACACAGGGGAGTGGAGGCTACACCTTC. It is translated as CASSTQGSGGYTF.

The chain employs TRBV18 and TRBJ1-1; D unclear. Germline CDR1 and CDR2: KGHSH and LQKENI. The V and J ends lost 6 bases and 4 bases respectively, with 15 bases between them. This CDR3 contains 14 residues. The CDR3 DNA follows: TGTGCCAGCTCTCCCAATGTAGGAGTCACTGAAGCTTTCTTT. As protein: CASSPNVGVTEAFF. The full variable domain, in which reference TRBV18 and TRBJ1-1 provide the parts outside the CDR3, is NAGVMQNPRHLVRRRGQEARLRCSPMKGHSHVYWYRQLPEEGLKFMVYLQKENIIDESGMPKERFSAEFPKEGPSILRIQQVVRGDSAAYFCASSPNVGVTEAFFGQGTRLTVV.

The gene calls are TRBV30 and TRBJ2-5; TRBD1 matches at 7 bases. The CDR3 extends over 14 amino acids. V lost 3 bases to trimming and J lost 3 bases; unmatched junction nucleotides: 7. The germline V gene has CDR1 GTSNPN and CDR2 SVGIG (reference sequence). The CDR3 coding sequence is TGTGCCTGGAGGCGACAGGGAGCTAAAGAGACCCAGTACTTC. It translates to CAWRRQGAKETQYF.

The CDR3 bases are TGTGCCAGCAGTCCCAGGGGGAGCACAGATACGCAGTATTTT. It yields the protein CASSPRGSTDTQYF. V usage is TRBV27 and J usage is TRBJ2-3; TRBD1 aligns across 7 bases. The CDR3 covers 14 residues. CDR1 is MNHEY, CDR2 SMNVEV, per germline (reference sequence). The ends lost 5 bases at V and 0 bases at J; junction bases unmatched: 2.

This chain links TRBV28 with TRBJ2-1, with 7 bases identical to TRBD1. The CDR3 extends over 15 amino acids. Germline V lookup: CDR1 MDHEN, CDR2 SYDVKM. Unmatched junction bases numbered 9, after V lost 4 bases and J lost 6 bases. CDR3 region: CASSYRGRSTNEQFF. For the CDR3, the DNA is TGTGCCAGCAGTTACAGGGGCCGGTCTACCAATGAGCAGTTCTTC.

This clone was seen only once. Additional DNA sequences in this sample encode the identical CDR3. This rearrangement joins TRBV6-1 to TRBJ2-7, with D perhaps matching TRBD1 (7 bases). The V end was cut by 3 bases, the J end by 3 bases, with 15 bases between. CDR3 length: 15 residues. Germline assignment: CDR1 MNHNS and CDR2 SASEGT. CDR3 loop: CASSEGGAGGYEQYF. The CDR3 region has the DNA TGTGCCAGCAGTGAGGGGGGTGCAGGGGGCTACGAGCAGTACTTC.

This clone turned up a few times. The CDR3 spells CASSLYLAEAFF. DNA for the CDR3: TGTGCCAGCAGCTTGTATCTTGCTGAAGCTTTCTTT. The chain is built from TRBV5-8 and TRBJ1-1; no clear D gene. CDR1 is SGHTS, CDR2 YDEGEE, per germline. V was cut by 1 base and J by 6 bases, with 7 bases left in between. The CDR3 is made up of 12 amino acids.

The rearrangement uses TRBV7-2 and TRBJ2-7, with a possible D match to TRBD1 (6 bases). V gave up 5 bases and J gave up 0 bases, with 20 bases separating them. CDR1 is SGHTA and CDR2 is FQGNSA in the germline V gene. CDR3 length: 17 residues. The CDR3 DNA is TGTGCCAGCAGCGCCCGGACAGCTTACCATAACTCCTACGAGCAGTACTTC. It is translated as CASSARTAYHNSYEQYF.

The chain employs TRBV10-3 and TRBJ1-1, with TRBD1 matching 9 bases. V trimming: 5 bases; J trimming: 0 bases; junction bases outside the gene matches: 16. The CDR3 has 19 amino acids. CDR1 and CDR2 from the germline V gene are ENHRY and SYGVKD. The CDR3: CAISFTGTGIGLMNTEAFF. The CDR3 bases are TGTGCCATCAGTTTTACCGGGACAGGGATCGGACTTATGAACACTGAAGCTTTCTTT.

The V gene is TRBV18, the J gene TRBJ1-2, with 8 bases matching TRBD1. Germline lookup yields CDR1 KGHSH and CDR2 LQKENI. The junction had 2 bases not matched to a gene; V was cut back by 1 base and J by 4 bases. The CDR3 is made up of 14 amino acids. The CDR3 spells CASSPQTGVYGYTF. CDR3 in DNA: TGTGCCAGCTCACCACAGACAGGGGTCTATGGCTACACCTTC. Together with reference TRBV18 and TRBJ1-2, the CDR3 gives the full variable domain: NAGVMQNPRHLVRRRGQEARLRCSPMKGHSHVYWYRQLPEEGLKFMVYLQKENIIDESGMPKERFSAEFPKEGPSILRIQQVVRGDSAAYFCASSPQTGVYGYTFGSGTRLTVV.

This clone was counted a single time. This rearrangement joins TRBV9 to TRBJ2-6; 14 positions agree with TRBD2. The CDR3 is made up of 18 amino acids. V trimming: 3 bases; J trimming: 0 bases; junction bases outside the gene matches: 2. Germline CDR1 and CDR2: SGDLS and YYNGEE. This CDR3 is CASSGGTSGSSGANVLTF. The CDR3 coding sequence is TGTGCCAGCAGCGGGGGGACTAGCGGGAGCTCTGGGGCCAACGTCCTGACTTTC.

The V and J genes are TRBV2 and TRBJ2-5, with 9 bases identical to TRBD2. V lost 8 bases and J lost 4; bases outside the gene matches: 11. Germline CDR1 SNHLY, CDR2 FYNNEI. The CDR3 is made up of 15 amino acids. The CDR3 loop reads CASGLGLAQRETQYF. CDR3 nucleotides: TGTGCCAGCGGGTTGGGACTAGCTCAGCGAGAGACCCAGTACTTC.